These T cell receptor beta chains were read from a single sample in a study of T-cell reconstitution after alpha-beta-depleted transplantation in children. TCRdb re-derived calls from the PCR reads in MiXCR, one entry per CDR3 protein. The profile shows a few hundred thousand distinct CDR3 sequences, roughly 20% of them singletons. The sample here was PBMCs from the stem cell graft donor, taken from the stem cell graft. These receptors were taken from a human donor who donated a stem cell graft to a child with acute myeloid leukemia. Each CDR3 is given with its conserved first and last residue. The order of the fields is D gene, V gene, CDR3 protein. D genes are given only for firm matches.

>-|TRBV20-1
CSATAGGVVTEAFF
>TRBD1|TRBV20-1
CSAGDRVSGQYF
>-|TRBV4-2
CASSPEVTGYNEQFF
>TRBD1|TRBV12-3/TRBV12-4
CASSSPGQITGELFF
>-|TRBV7-9
CASRRGFSAGELFF
>-|TRBV12-3/TRBV12-4
CASTSTVTAGNEQFF
>TRBD1|TRBV12-3/TRBV12-4
CASRQGESGELFF
>TRBD1|TRBV29-1
CSVEGTREQGLGKGNTIYF
>TRBD1|TRBV10-3
CAITGGQGYEQYF
>-|TRBV4-2
CASSLTGTGNYEQYF
>-|TRBV6-6
CASSYSWDTQYF
>-|TRBV4-1
CASSQPRQDPYEQYF
>-|TRBV6-5
CASSYSSASGNTIYF
>-|TRBV12-3/TRBV12-4
CASRVDLDYEQFF
>TRBD1|TRBV11-2
CASSSIRGQGAGVLFF
>TRBD1|TRBV7-2
CASTPGGGMDGYTF
>-|TRBV6-1
CASSEVLTVHSYEQYF
>-|TRBV11-2
CASSLGRSPYNEQFF
>TRBD2|TRBV10-3
CAISGASGPYNEQFF
>TRBD2|TRBV5-4
CASTFERGTYNEQFF
>TRBD1|TRBV25-1
CASRGQVVTRNQPQHF
>TRBD2|TRBV29-1
CSVPGLAGNEQFF
>-|TRBV5-1
CASSLVTGTRDAGAMGYTF
>-|TRBV5-1
CASSQVSPSNTEAFF
>TRBD1|TRBV4-2
CASSPADLLQGGEKTQYF